This T cell receptor beta chain was recovered during a study of a mutant IDH1 vaccine in newly diagnosed glioma. Time point indicated: week 35, safety follow-up. Every vaccination contained 300 ug of the mutant IDH1 20-mer peptide and was paired with topical imiquimod. V was cut by 2 bases and J by 0 bases, with 5 bases left in between. Germline CDR1 is SGHNT and CDR2 is YYREEE (reference sequence). The CDR3 is 13 residues long. Method: immunoSEQ multiplex PCR; TCRdb's copy keeps in-frame clones and lacks some. The sample records tens of thousands of clones, 74% being singletons. Regarding this clone: The antigen remains unidentified.

The gene calls are TRBV5-4 and TRBJ1-1, with unresolved D. This TCR derives from a man aged 45 to 65 with glioma. The material sequenced was PBMCs, taken from a glioma patient whose treatment included an IDH1 peptide vaccine. CDR3 region: CASSLTLNTEAFF. CDR3 DNA sequence: TGTGCCAGCAGCTTAACTTTGAACACTGAAGCTTTCTTT.